This TCR beta chain derives from a study of identical twins. To note about this clonotype: Its antigen remains unknown.

V shed 1 base and J shed 5 bases, with 12 bases lying between them. The V gene's germline CDR1 is DFQATT and CDR2 SNEGSKA (reference sequence). The CDR3 runs to 15 residues. Study outcomes and limitations: With abundant cord blood beta clonotypes, insertions were fewer; memory repertoires showed no such pattern. Alpha sequences that were out-of-frame and twin-shared showed an excess of low generation probability.

Each CDR3 protein gets one entry after TCRdb re-called the 5' RACE reads with MiXCR. In the table there are 1.5 million or so distinct CDR3 sequences, around 33% of which are singletons. This chain links TRBV20-1 with TRBJ1-6; D might be TRBD1 (5 bases). Sequencing input: cord blood. The receptor was derived from a newborn girl in good health. The CDR3 region has the DNA TGCAGTGCTAGAGTGTCCGGGGCCGATAATTCACCCCTCCACTTT. Translated, it gives CSARVSGADNSPLHF.